This TCR beta chain was observed in a study of blood T cell repertoires in COVID-19. Study in general: Specimens from acute and convalescent COVID-19 originated in the United States, Italy and Spain. From T cells, B-cell-depleted T cells, or PBMCs came the material, which was cDNA or gDNA.

There are 15 residues in the CDR3. With 3 bases clipped from V and 5 bases from J, the junction kept 8 bases outside the gene matches. CDR1 is MNHNS, CDR2 SASEGT, per germline. How the authors handled the data: Amplification with reference gene primers provided the estimates of nucleated cell counts. Here immunoSEQ multiplex PCR was the method, and the copy in TCRdb shows in-frame clones only, minus some. From that table come the V and J calls and clone size; the DNA was used to work out D and trimming. The sample contains about 190,000 clones, around 80% of which appear only once. The chain couples TRBV6-1 to TRBJ1-2; 8 bases align to TRBD1. Sequencing was done on a sample of peripheral blood. The TCR was taken from a woman older than 75 with active or convalescent COVID-19. CDR3 sequence: CASSDPDRGKYGYTF. CDR3 DNA sequence: TGTGCCAGCAGTGACCCAGACAGGGGCAAGTATGGCTACACCTTC.